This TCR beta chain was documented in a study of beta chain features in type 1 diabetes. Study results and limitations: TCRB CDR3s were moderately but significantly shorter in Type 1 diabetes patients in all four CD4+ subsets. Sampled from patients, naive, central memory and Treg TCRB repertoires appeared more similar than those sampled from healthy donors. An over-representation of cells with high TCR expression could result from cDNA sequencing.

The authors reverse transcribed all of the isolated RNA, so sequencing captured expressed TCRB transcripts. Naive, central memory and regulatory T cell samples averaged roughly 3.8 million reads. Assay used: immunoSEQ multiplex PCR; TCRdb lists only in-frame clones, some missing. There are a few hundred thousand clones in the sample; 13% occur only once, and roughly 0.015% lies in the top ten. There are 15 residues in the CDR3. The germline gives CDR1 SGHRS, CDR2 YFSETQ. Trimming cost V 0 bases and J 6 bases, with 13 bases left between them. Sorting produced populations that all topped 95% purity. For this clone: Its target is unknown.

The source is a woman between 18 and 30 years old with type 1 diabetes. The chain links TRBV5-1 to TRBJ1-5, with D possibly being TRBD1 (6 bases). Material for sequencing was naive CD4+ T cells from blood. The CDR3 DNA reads TGCGCCAGCAGCTTGGACGGGGGGCGCGTTCAGCCCCAGCATTTT. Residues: CASSLDGGRVQPQHF.